The 3 T cell receptor beta chains given below trace back to one sample, sequenced in a study of blood T cell repertoires in COVID-19. Some clones are missing from TCRdb's copy, which holds only in-frame ones; the method was immunoSEQ multiplex PCR. The sample shows around 190,000 clones, about four fifths of them seen only once. Specimen: peripheral blood. The receptors were gathered from a woman aged 40 to 49 with COVID-19, enrolled during active disease.

This chain uses TRBV3-1 (or the pseudogene TRBV3-2) with TRBJ2-7; the match to TRBD1 covers 9 bases. The CDR3 consists of 16 residues. V lost 4 bases and J lost 3; bases outside the gene matches: 10. The germline gives CDR1 LGHDT, CDR2 YNNKEL (reference sequence). The CDR3 nucleotides read TGTGCCAGCAGCCTAGGTTCGGGACAGGGATTCTACGAGCAGTACTTC. Translating it yields CASSLGSGQGFYEQYF.

This clone was counted once. CDR3 sequence reads: CATKGQGNQPQHF. The DNA for the CDR3 is TGTGCCACCAAAGGACAGGGCAATCAGCCCCAGCATTTT. This chain links TRBV2 with TRBJ1-5; TRBD1 aligns across 7 bases. The CDR3 is 13 amino acids. Germline-derived CDR1 and CDR2 are SNHLY and FYNNEI. Trimming took 10 bases from V and 2 from J; bases not matched to a gene: 5.

On this clone: Sequence at one end of the junction differs from germline and may be a read error. The chain employs TRBV9 and TRBJ1-2, with D unresolved. CDR1 and CDR2 (germline): SGDLS, YYNGEE. The CDR3 runs to 14 residues. This CDR3 is CASSVYRTHYGYTF. The CDR3 DNA sequence: TGTGCCAGCAGCGTTTACCGGACTCACTACGGCTACACCTTC.